The 32 T cell receptor beta chains below all came from one sample that was sequenced in a study of shared clonotypes between healthy human individuals. Generated by immunoSEQ multiplex PCR, the TCRdb table keeps only in-frame clones and is missing some. In the table there are fewer than 1.4 million clones, more than 75% of which are singletons. The sample was memory CD4+ T cells from PBMCs. Subset of the sample: CD45RA-negative fraction. The receptors here all came from a man younger than 35 in good health. Some clones in this sample may be carry-over from other donors' samples.

This chain links TRBV9 with TRBJ2-3; 10 bases are a match to TRBD2. The CDR3 runs to 15 residues. V was pared by 3 bases and J by 5 bases, with 6 bases of the junction left unmatched. CDR1 SGDLS and CDR2 YYNGEE come from the germline V gene. CDR3 loop: CASSAVLAGRDTQYF. The CDR3 DNA sequence: TGTGCCAGCAGCGCCGTACTAGCGGGAAGAGATACGCAGTATTTT.

The V and J genes are TRBV7-6 and TRBJ1-2; D is perhaps TRBD1 (6 bases). V was pared by 3 bases and J by 4 bases, with 9 bases between. The CDR3 has 13 residues. The germline gives CDR1 SGHVS, CDR2 FNYEAQ. CDR3 bases: TGTGCCAGCAGCTTGCAGGGGACCTATGGCTACACCTTC. This encodes CASSLQGTYGYTF.

The V and J genes are TRBV28 and TRBJ1-1; D might be TRBD1 (5 bases). There are 13 residues in the CDR3. Germline V gene lookup returns CDR1 MDHEN and CDR2 SYDVKM. Trimming stripped 4 bases from V and 0 bases from J, with 6 bases between. The CDR3 is CASSWGVNTEAFF. The CDR3, as DNA: TGTGCCAGCAGTTGGGGGGTGAACACTGAAGCTTTCTTT. Complete variable domain (other parts from reference TRBV28 and TRBJ1-1): DVKVTQSSRYLVKRTGEKVFLECVQDMDHENMFWYRQDPGLGLRLIYFSYDVKMKEKGDIPEGYSVSREKKERFSLILESASTNQTSMYLCASSWGVNTEAFFGQGTRLTVV.

The rearrangement links TRBV2 to TRBJ2-7; the D call may be TRBD1 or TRBD2 (5 bases each). CDR1 is SNHLY, CDR2 FYNNEI, per germline. V was shortened by 6 bases and J by 2 bases, with 14 bases between the two germline ends. This CDR3 region has 14 residues. The CDR3 DNA reads TGTGCCAGCAGCCGGGGCGACGCAACCTACGAGCAGTACTTC. Amino acids: CASSRGDATYEQYF.

Concerning this clone: The sample contains more than one DNA sequence encoding this CDR3. V usage is TRBV5-1 and J usage is TRBJ2-7; 9 bases map to TRBD1. Per the germline V gene, CDR1 is SGHRS and CDR2 is YFSETQ. The CDR3 contains 14 residues. V trimming: 4 bases; J trimming: 2 bases; junction bases outside the gene matches: 4. This CDR3 reads CASSLTGGPYEQYF. The CDR3 bases are TGCGCCAGCAGCCTTACAGGGGGCCCCTACGAGCAGTACTTC.

This clone was counted ten times or more. The junction and the germline gene differ at one end; a read error may be behind it. The rearrangement uses TRBV28 and TRBJ2-5; D is unclear. Per the germline V gene, CDR1 is MDHEN and CDR2 is SYDVKM. The CDR3 loop spans 11 amino acids. The chain's CDR3 is CASSRNDGYHF. DNA for the CDR3: TGTGCCAGCAGCCGTAATGACGGCTACCACTTC.

The chain couples TRBV5-1 to TRBJ2-7, with 15 bases aligning to TRBD2. Germline values: CDR1 SGHRS, CDR2 YFSETQ. The CDR3 is 15 residues long. V lost 4 bases and J lost 9; bases outside the gene matches: 8. The CDR3 here is CASSLRTSGRAGQYF. The CDR3, as DNA: TGCGCCAGCAGCCTTCGGACTAGCGGGAGGGCAGGGCAGTACTTC.

The rearrangement links TRBV7-8 to TRBJ2-7; TRBD2 agrees at 11 bases. The V and J ends lost 3 bases and 3 bases, in that order; junction bases with no gene match: 1. The CDR3 is 14 amino acids. CDR1 is SGHVS and CDR2 is FQNEAQ in the germline V gene. The CDR3 DNA reads as TGTGCCAGCAGCTTTAGCGGGAGGGACTACGAGCAGTACTTC. Translation: CASSFSGRDYEQYF.

The chain combines TRBV27 with TRBJ2-5, with 14 bases identical to TRBD2. V lost 6 bases to trimming and J lost 4 bases; unmatched junction nucleotides: 7. CDR1 is MNHEY, CDR2 SMNVEV, per germline (reference sequence). This CDR3 has 16 amino acids. The CDR3 reads CASSGLAGGWGETQYF. DNA for the CDR3: TGTGCCAGCAGCGGACTAGCGGGAGGATGGGGAGAGACCCAGTACTTC.

The CDR3 DNA reads as TGTGCCACCAGCACCACATTGGGGGGGTCGGGCGAGCAGTACTTC. Translating it yields CATSTTLGGSGEQYF. The rearrangement joins TRBV15 to TRBJ2-7, with 7 nucleotides matching TRBD2. The germline gives CDR1 LNHNV, CDR2 YYDKDF (reference sequence). J was trimmed by 6 bases and V by 4 bases; bases with no gene match: 12. The CDR3 has 15 amino acids.

This rearrangement joins TRBV28 to TRBJ2-1; no clear D. V was pared by 6 bases and J by 2 bases, with 17 bases between. Germline V lookup: CDR1 MDHEN, CDR2 SYDVKM. The CDR3 loop spans 16 amino acids. The CDR3, as DNA: TGTGCCAGCAGCCTACTGACCGGGCCCGCCTACAATGAGCAGTTCTTC. The encoded protein is CASSLLTGPAYNEQFF.

The chain joins TRBV11-2 to TRBJ2-4, with TRBD2 identical over 7 bases. The CDR3 runs 16 residues. Unmatched junction bases numbered 13, after V lost 5 bases and J lost 6 bases. CDR1 and CDR2 from the germline V gene are SGHAT and FQNNGV. The CDR3 loop reads CASSPVTGGRGNIQYF. CDR3 sequence (DNA): TGTGCCAGCAGCCCCGTGACGGGCGGGAGAGGAAACATTCAGTACTTC.

J is TRBJ1-1 and V is TRBV27, with TRBD1 matching 11 bases. Trimming at V came to 8 bases and at J to 5 bases, leaving 4 bases not matched to a gene. Germline V CDR1 and CDR2: MNHEY, SMNVEV (reference sequence). The CDR3 length is 13 residues. CDR3 in amino acids: CASWTGGWTEAFF. CDR3 in DNA: TGTGCCAGCTGGACAGGGGGCTGGACTGAAGCTTTCTTT.

The chain joins TRBV29-1 to TRBJ2-1, with D tentatively TRBD2 (5 bases). The CDR3 loop spans 14 amino acids. CDR1 is SQVTM, CDR2 ANQGSEA, per germline. V lost 0 bases and J 4 bases, leaving 10 bases between the germline ends. The CDR3 region is CSVEEPGFYNEQFF. In DNA, the CDR3 is TGCAGCGTTGAAGAACCGGGATTTTACAATGAGCAGTTCTTC.

The chain recombines TRBV11-2 with TRBJ2-1, with TRBD1 as a possible D gene (6 bases). The CDR3 length is 15 residues. CDR1 SGHAT and CDR2 FQNNGV come from the germline V gene. V lost 1 base and J 3 bases, leaving 10 bases between the germline ends. This CDR3 reads CASSLVGQIYNEQFF. CDR3 sequence (DNA): TGTGCCAGCAGCTTAGTGGGACAAATCTACAATGAGCAGTTCTTC.

This chain connects TRBV7-2 to TRBJ1-5; 8 bases line up with TRBD1. CDR3 length: 17 residues. CDR1 is SGHTA, CDR2 FQGNSA, per germline. The V gene end was trimmed by 3 bases and the J gene end by 5 bases; junction bases not matched to a gene: 12. CDR3 nucleotide sequence: TGTGCCAGCAGCTTCTCAATTTGGACAGGGAGGTATCAGCCCCAGCATTTT. Its protein product is CASSFSIWTGRYQPQHF.

This chain links TRBV27 with TRBJ2-3; 12 positions match TRBD1. The ends lost 7 bases at V and 2 bases at J; junction bases unmatched: 4. CDR3 length: 15 residues. Germline V gene lookup returns CDR1 MNHEY and CDR2 SMNVEV (reference sequence). DNA of the CDR3: TGTGCCAGCATCCGGGACAGGGGGCCCACAGATACGCAGTATTTT. Its translation is CASIRDRGPTDTQYF.

For this clone: This may be a read error, as it is one base from a much larger clone. CDR3 protein: CAGSLFSSSQPQHF. The CDR3 DNA reads TGTGCCGGCAGTTTATTCTCATCCAGTCAGCCCCAGCATTTT. The chain employs TRBV28 and TRBJ1-5; D is ambiguous. Germline V lookup: CDR1 MDHEN, CDR2 SYDVKM. CDR3 length: 14 residues.

The rearrangement links TRBV30 to TRBJ2-3; tentatively, D is TRBD2 (7 bases). V lost 5 bases and J lost 3, with 12 bases in between. Germline V lookup: CDR1 GTSNPN, CDR2 SVGIG (reference sequence). The CDR3 is 13 amino acids. As DNA, the CDR3 is TGTGCCTGGTCCGGGGGGCCGACAGATACGCAGTATTTT. Translated, it gives CAWSGGPTDTQYF.

This clone was seen more than once but under ten times. The DNA for the CDR3 is TGCAGCGTTGAAGAGGTGGGAGGATCAGATACGCAGTATTTT. Translation: CSVEEVGGSDTQYF. This chain connects TRBV29-1 to TRBJ2-3; D may be TRBD2 (6 bases). V lost 0 bases and J lost 4, with 11 bases in between. Germline assignment: CDR1 SQVTM and CDR2 ANQGSEA. This CDR3 spans 14 amino acids.

V and J are TRBV5-1 and TRBJ2-7; D possibly matches TRBD1 or TRBD2 (6 bases each). The CDR3 runs 14 residues. V was clipped by 3 bases and J by 5 bases, with 15 bases between them. Per the germline V gene, CDR1 is SGHRS and CDR2 is YFSETQ. CDR3 residues: CASSWSGRDNEQYF. CDR3 in DNA: TGCGCCAGCAGCTGGTCTGGGCGGGACAACGAGCAGTACTTC.

With respect to this clone: Possible read error: a much larger clone is one base away. The chain recombines TRBV27 with TRBJ1-2; D is perhaps TRBD1 (5 bases). V dropped 4 bases and J dropped 0 bases, with 6 bases sitting between them. The CDR3 contains 13 residues. The germline gives CDR1 MNHEY, CDR2 SMNVEV (reference sequence). As DNA, the CDR3 is TGTGCCAGCAGTTCGACAGCTAACTATGGCTACACCTTC. Translation: CASSSTANYGYTF.

The rearrangement uses TRBV6-1 and TRBJ2-1; 8 bases match TRBD2. This CDR3 has 14 residues. The germline V gene encodes CDR1 MNHNS and CDR2 SASEGT. The trim removed 7 bases at V and 6 bases at J, leaving 8 bases unmatched. The CDR3 DNA reads TGTGCCAGCATGGCCAGCGGGAGAGGCAATGAGCAGTTCTTC. Protein product: CASMASGRGNEQFF.

Only a few counts were recorded for this clone. This chain connects TRBV6-1 to TRBJ1-4, with 10 bases matching TRBD1. Germline CDR1 is MNHNS and CDR2 is SASEGT. This CDR3 is built from 16 residues. V was pared by 3 bases and J by 4 bases, with 5 bases of the junction left unmatched. The CDR3 spells CASSERTGGFNEKLFF. The CDR3 bases are TGTGCCAGCAGTGAGCGGACAGGGGGTTTTAATGAAAAACTGTTTTTT.

The V call is TRBV7-2, the J call TRBJ1-5; D remains unclear. Germline V gene data show CDR1 as SGHTA and CDR2 as FQGNSA. The length of the CDR3 is 13 residues. Trimming removed 2 bases at V and 6 bases at J, with 8 bases between. The CDR3 region is CASSLSPGQPQHF. DNA for the CDR3: TGTGCCAGCAGCTTATCTCCGGGTCAGCCCCAGCATTTT.

The V call is TRBV6-1, the J call TRBJ1-5; no clear D. Trimming took off 1 base at V and 9 bases at J, with 13 bases between the two ends. The CDR3 has 14 residues. Germline V gives CDR1 MNHNS, CDR2 SASEGT. CDR3 in amino acids: CASSEGGSLSPQHF. The CDR3 DNA reads as TGTGCCAGCAGTGAAGGAGGGTCTCTATCGCCCCAGCATTTT.

This chain links TRBV7-9 with TRBJ1-1; possibly TRBD1 for D (5 bases). The CDR3 runs 15 residues. Looked up from germline, CDR1 is SEHNR and CDR2 is FQNEAQ (reference sequence). V was cut by 5 bases and J by 1 base, with 14 bases left in between. This chain's CDR3 is CASSPLGTRNTEAFF. CDR3 in DNA: TGTGCCAGCAGCCCACTAGGGACCCGGAACACTGAAGCTTTCTTT.

The chain has TRBV7-3 and TRBJ2-6; D is uncertain. V was clipped by 5 bases and J by 0 bases, with 8 bases between them. The CDR3 sequence is 15 residues long. Germline values: CDR1 SGHTA, CDR2 FQGTGA. CDR3 protein: CASSLVTSGANVLTF. As DNA, the CDR3 is TGTGCCAGCAGCCTCGTGACCTCTGGGGCCAACGTCCTGACTTTC.

The chain has TRBV4-1 and TRBJ2-4, with 11 nucleotides matching TRBD1. The J segment lost 8 bases and the V segment lost 4 bases, leaving 4 bases of the junction unmatched. The CDR3 totals 14 residues. Germline CDR1 and CDR2: MGHRA and YSYEKL. DNA of the CDR3: TGCGCCAGCAGCCTGGGACAGGGGGTTTACATTCAGTACTTC. Protein: CASSLGQGVYIQYF.

The chain links TRBV5-8 to TRBJ2-3; D remains ambiguous. CDR1 and CDR2 from the germline V gene are SGHTS and YDEGEE. The CDR3 is made up of 15 amino acids. The germline V and J ends were trimmed by 1 base and 1 base, with 10 bases remaining between them. The CDR3, as DNA: TGTGCCAGCAGCTTGTTGGCCGAGGGCACAGATACGCAGTATTTT. Amino acids: CASSLLAEGTDTQYF. Looking up the rest from reference TRBV5-8 and TRBJ2-3 gives the full variable domain: EAGVTQSPTHLIKTRGQQATLRCSPISGHTSVYWYQQALGLGLQFLLWYDEGEERNRGNFPPRFSGRQFPNYSSELNVNALELEDSALYLCASSLLAEGTDTQYFGPGTRLTVL.

The chain recombines TRBV15 with TRBJ2-2; 8 bases fit TRBD1. Germline V gene sequence: CDR1 LNHNV, CDR2 YYDKDF (reference sequence). The CDR3 runs to 16 residues. The trim removed 3 bases at V and 2 bases at J, leaving 5 bases unmatched. This CDR3 reads CATSRETGANTGELFF. In nucleotides, the CDR3 is TGTGCCACCAGCAGGGAGACAGGGGCCAACACCGGGGAGCTGTTTTTT.

The chain recombines TRBV28 with TRBJ2-7, with TRBD1 matching over 9 bases. Germline V gene lookup returns CDR1 MDHEN and CDR2 SYDVKM. The CDR3 is made up of 15 amino acids. With 2 bases clipped from V and 6 bases from J, the junction kept 8 bases outside the gene matches. The CDR3 region is CASSLIGTGGGEQYF. The CDR3 nucleotides are TGTGCCAGCAGTTTAATCGGTACAGGGGGCGGCGAGCAGTACTTC.